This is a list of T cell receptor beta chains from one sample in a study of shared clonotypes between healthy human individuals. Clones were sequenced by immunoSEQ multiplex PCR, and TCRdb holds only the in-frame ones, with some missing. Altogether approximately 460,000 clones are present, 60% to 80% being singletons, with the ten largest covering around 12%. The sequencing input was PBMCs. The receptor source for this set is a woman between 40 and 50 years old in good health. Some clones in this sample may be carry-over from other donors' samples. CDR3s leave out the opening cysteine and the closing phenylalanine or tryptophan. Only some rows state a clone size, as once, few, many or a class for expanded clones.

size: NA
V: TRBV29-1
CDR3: SVGGDRVNTIY

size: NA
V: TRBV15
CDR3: ATSRAWGGKGYEQY

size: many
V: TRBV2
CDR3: ASSESRGLFQPQH

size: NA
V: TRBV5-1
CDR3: ASSPNPGLADTQY

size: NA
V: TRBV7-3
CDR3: ASSLMSSGYNEQF

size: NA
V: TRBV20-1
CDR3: SASTDYGYT

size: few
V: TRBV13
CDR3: ASSLDRNGYT

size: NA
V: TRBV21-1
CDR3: ASTRQKNTEAF

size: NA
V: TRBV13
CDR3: ASSFGGAYEQY

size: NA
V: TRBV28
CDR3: ATDSSYEQY

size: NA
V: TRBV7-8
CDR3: ASSLLTGNQPQH

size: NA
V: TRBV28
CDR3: ASRGGGGHYEQY

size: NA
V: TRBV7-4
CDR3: ASSPTREMGLDEQY

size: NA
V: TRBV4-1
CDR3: ASSQGWDRDTGELF

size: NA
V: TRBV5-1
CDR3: ASSLTAGGPYEQY

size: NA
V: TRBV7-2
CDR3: ASSLANRVGYGYT

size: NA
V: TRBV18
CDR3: ASSPPGQETQY

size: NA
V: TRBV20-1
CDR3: SAFRETQY

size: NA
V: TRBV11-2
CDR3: ASNADHNEQF

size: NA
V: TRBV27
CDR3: ASRPGGNQPQH

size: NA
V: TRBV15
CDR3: ATSRVAGDTYEQY

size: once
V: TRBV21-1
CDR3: ASGDLAGDTGELF

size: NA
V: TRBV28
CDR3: ASSLTFGRVNYGYT

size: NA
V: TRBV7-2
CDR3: ASSPRGYNEKLF

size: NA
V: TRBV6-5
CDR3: ASSPDRNEQY

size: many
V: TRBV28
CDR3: ASSFPGGRNYGYT

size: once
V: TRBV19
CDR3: ASSPRGLSGNTIY

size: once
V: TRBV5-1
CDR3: ASSPGQGSGNTIY

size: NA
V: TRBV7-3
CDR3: ASSLTSNQPQH

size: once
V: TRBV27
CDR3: ASSPSGRPYEQY

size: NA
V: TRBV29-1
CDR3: SVGLAPNEQF

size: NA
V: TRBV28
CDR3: ASSSLGQVEGNTIY

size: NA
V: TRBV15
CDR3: ATSRDSRETQY

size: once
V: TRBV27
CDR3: ASSTTGRGRLWNTEAF

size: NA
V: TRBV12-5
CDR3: ASGLVPPGLAGPSSYNEQF

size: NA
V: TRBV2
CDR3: ASSPGGGGPGYT

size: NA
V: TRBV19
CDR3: ASSPDSWRQY

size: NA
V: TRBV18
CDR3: ASSLSAGQETQY

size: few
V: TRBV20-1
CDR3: SARQATGAF

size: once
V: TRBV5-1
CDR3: ASSVAGSSGNTIY

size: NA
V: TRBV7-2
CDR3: ASSLDHMKVYEQY

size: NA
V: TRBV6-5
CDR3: ASRSGGRPETQY

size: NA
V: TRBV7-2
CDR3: ASSLAAGPGEPQH

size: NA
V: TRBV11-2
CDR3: ASSLGLGLATQY

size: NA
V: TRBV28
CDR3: ASRDSEAF

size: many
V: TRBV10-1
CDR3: ASSDRRGQASYEQY

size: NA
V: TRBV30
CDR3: AWSGGRLGIYSNQPQH

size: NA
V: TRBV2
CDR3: ASSRLAGYNEQF